The 30 T cell receptor beta chains presented below share a single source sample, sequenced in a study of molecular identifiers for immune sequencing clone quantification. Using its own MiXCR run on the PCR reads, TCRdb lists one record per CDR3 protein. This sample has some 100,000 distinct CDR3 sequences; around 33% occur once, and the top ten carry around 4%. The specimen sequenced was naive CD8+ T cells from blood, with Jurkat cell RNA spiked in. The subset was: FACS-sorted CD8+CD4-CCR7+CD45RA+ naive T cells. All receptors come from a human donor in good health. Some libraries in this study had Jurkat cell RNA spiked in.

About this clonotype: A single base separates this from a much larger clone, so it may be a read error. This likely comes from a read error, as the CDR3 has no conserved phenylalanine or tryptophan at its end. This rearrangement joins TRBV4-3 to TRBJ1-1, with D possibly matching TRBD1 (5 bases). Trimming took 5 bases from V and 3 from J, leaving 10 bases between them. This CDR3 has 13 residues. The germline V gene encodes CDR1 LGHNA and CDR2 YSLEER. The CDR3 sequence is CASSAGADTEAFL. CDR3 nucleotide sequence: TGCGCCAGCAGCGCCGGGGCAGACACTGAAGCTTTCTTA.

Only a few counts were recorded for this clonotype. CDR3 sequence (DNA): TGTGCCACCAGCCGGGGACGGAATATCCTCCAGCCCCAGCATTTT. As protein: CATSRGRNILQPQHF. The V and J genes are TRBV15 and TRBJ1-5; tentative D call: TRBD1 (5 bases). Between the trimmed V and J ends, which lost 5 bases and 7 bases, there was a span of 18 bases. Per germline, CDR1 LNHNV and CDR2 YYDKDF (reference sequence). The CDR3 has 15 amino acids. Supplemented by reference TRBV15 and TRBJ1-5, the full variable domain reads DAMVIQNPRYQVTQFGKPVTLSCSQTLNHNVMYWYQQKSSQAPKLLFHYYDKDFNNEADTPDNFQSRRPNTSFCFLDIRSPGLGDTAMYLCATSRGRNILQPQHFGDGTRLSIL.

V gene TRBV12-3 or TRBV12-4 combines with J gene TRBJ1-1; no firm D call. Trimming shortened V by 6 bases and J by 0 bases, and 8 bases separated the two germline ends. The CDR3 runs 13 residues. CDR3 sequence reads: CASSRTVNTEAFF. CDR3 coding DNA: TGTGCCAGCAGCCGTACAGTGAACACTGAAGCTTTCTTT.

This chain connects TRBV6-5 to TRBJ2-5; TRBD1 matches 9 bases. Looked up from germline, CDR1 is MNHEY and CDR2 is SVGAGI. The CDR3 spans 14 residues. V gave up 0 bases and J gave up 6 bases; unmatched junction bases: 2. The CDR3 reads CASSYSGQGKTQYF. As DNA, the CDR3 is TGTGCCAGCAGTTACTCGGGACAGGGAAAGACCCAGTACTTC.

This clonotype has a count of ten or more. The rearrangement links TRBV28 to TRBJ2-2; 11 nucleotides agree with TRBD2. CDR1 and CDR2 from the germline V gene are MDHEN and SYDVKM. This CDR3 has 18 amino acids. With V trimmed by 6 bases and J by 7 bases, 16 bases remained unmatched. Here the CDR3 DNA reads TGTGCCAGCAGCTCCTCTTATAGCGGGAGGGCCTTGAGCGGGGAGCTGTTTTTT. This gives the protein CASSSSYSGRALSGELFF. Supplemented by reference TRBV28 and TRBJ2-2, the full variable domain reads DVKVTQSSRYLVKRTGEKVFLECVQDMDHENMFWYRQDPGLGLRLIYFSYDVKMKEKGDIPEGYSVSREKKERFSLILESASTNQTSMYLCASSSSYSGRALSGELFFGEGSRLTVL.

The chain is built from TRBV9 and TRBJ1-5; no reliable D call. Looked up from germline, CDR1 is SGDLS and CDR2 is YYNGEE. Trimming took 0 bases from V and 6 from J, leaving 10 bases between them. The CDR3 spans 14 residues. In nucleotides, the CDR3 is TGTGCCAGCAGCGTAGGCCAAATGGGTCAGCCCCAGCATTTT. Amino acid sequence: CASSVGQMGQPQHF.

The rearrangement links TRBV20-1 to TRBJ1-5; the D is unclear. V lost 0 bases to trimming and J lost 5 bases, with 5 bases between them. Germline V lookup: CDR1 DFQATT, CDR2 SNEGSKA (reference sequence). CDR3 length equals 12 residues. The CDR3, as DNA: TGCAGTGCTAGAGAAGCAGATCAGCCCCAGCATTTT. This sequence encodes CSAREADQPQHF.

A note on this clonotype: The conserved closing phenylalanine or tryptophan is absent in this CDR3, likely reflecting a read error. V and J are TRBV20-1 and TRBJ2-7, with D tentatively TRBD1 (5 bases). The CDR3 sequence is 14 residues long. The V gene's germline CDR1 is DFQATT and CDR2 SNEGSKA (reference sequence). Deletions cut 0 bases from V and 0 bases from J, with 9 bases between. The CDR3 sequence is CSARDTGSSYEQYI. The DNA for the CDR3 is TGCAGTGCTAGAGATACAGGCAGCTCCTACGAGCAGTACATC.

This clonotype was seen more than once but under ten times. The rearrangement joins TRBV27 to TRBJ2-7; D unresolved. The CDR3 has 13 amino acids. CDR1 and CDR2 from the germline V gene are MNHEY and SMNVEV (reference sequence). V was shortened by 2 bases and J by 2 bases, with 7 bases between the two germline ends. The CDR3 spells CASSLGMTYEQYF. The CDR3 DNA reads TGTGCCAGCAGTTTAGGCATGACCTACGAGCAGTACTTC.

This clonotype was detected only a few times. At one of its ends the junction is not consistent with the germline gene, which may arise from a read error. The rearrangement joins TRBV7-6 to TRBJ1-4; no firm D call. Germline V gene sequence: CDR1 SGHVS, CDR2 FNYEAQ. The CDR3 sequence is 16 residues long. CDR3 loop: CASSLALGLKNEKLVF. The DNA for the CDR3 is TGTGCCAGCAGCTTAGCGCTGGGTCTGAAGAATGAAAAACTGGTTTTT. Based on the CDR3 plus reference TRBV7-6 and TRBJ1-4, the full variable domain is GAGVSQSPRYKVTKRGQDVALRCDPISGHVSLYWYRQALGQGPEFLTYFNYEAQQDKSGLPNDRFSAERPEGSISTLTIQRTEQRDSAMYRCASSLALGLKNEKLVFGSGTQLSVL.

This clonotype was observed a single time. A much larger clone lies a single base off, so this may be a read error. V and J are TRBV7-8 and TRBJ1-5; D is unresolved. The CDR3 sequence is 16 residues long. Trimming took off 1 base at V and 6 bases at J, with 16 bases between the two ends. Germline V gene lookup returns CDR1 SGHVS and CDR2 FQNEAQ. The CDR3 region is CASSLDTLVGIQPQHF. The CDR3 DNA sequence: TGTGCCAGCAGCTTAGACACACTAGTTGGCATTCAGCCCCAGCATTTT.

The chain is built from TRBV11-2 and TRBJ2-5; 15 bases are a match to TRBD2. The CDR3 extends over 18 amino acids. J was trimmed by 3 bases and V by 0 bases; bases with no gene match: 5. The germline V gene has CDR1 SGHAT and CDR2 FQNNGV. CDR3 loop: CASSLETGTSGRKETQYF. Written as DNA, the CDR3 is TGTGCCAGCAGCTTAGAGACTGGGACTAGCGGGAGGAAAGAGACCCAGTACTTC.

J is TRBJ1-6 and V is TRBV25-1, with D unclear. Per germline, CDR1 MGHDK and CDR2 SYGVNS. The CDR3 length is 13 residues. Deletions cut 6 bases from V and 5 bases from J, with 8 bases between. DNA for the CDR3: TGTGCCAGCAGGGATATCGATAATTCACCCCTCCACTTT. It is translated as CASRDIDNSPLHF.

In its sample, this clonotype was seen many times. CDR3: CASSISRGYEQYF. The CDR3 DNA reads as TGCGCCAGCAGCATAAGTCGTGGGTACGAGCAGTACTTC. V gene TRBV5-1 combines with J gene TRBJ2-7, with D hard to call. The V gene's germline CDR1 is SGHRS and CDR2 YFSETQ. V lost 4 bases, J lost 4 bases, and 12 bases lay in between. The CDR3 runs to 13 residues.

This clonotype has more than one count but fewer than ten. The V call is TRBV25-1, the J call TRBJ2-5; the match to TRBD2 covers 14 bases. This CDR3 contains 16 residues. Germline CDR1 MGHDK, CDR2 SYGVNS. V shed 2 bases and J 6 bases; nucleotides not matched to a gene: 5. CDR3 loop: CASSERGLAGVKTQYF. The CDR3 bases are TGTGCCAGCAGTGAACGGGGACTAGCGGGAGTAAAGACCCAGTACTTC. Full variable domain (remainder filled in from reference TRBV25-1 and TRBJ2-5): EADIYQTPRYLVIGTGKKITLECSQTMGHDKMYWYQQDPGMELHLIHYSYGVNSTEKGDLSSESTVSRIRTEHFPLTLESARPSHTSQYLCASSERGLAGVKTQYFGPGTRLLVL.

This clonotype was seen at least ten times. The chain couples TRBV28 to TRBJ2-4; D perhaps matches TRBD1 (5 bases). The CDR3 contains 16 residues. V lost 2 bases and J 2 bases, leaving 13 bases between the germline ends. CDR1 and CDR2 from the germline V gene are MDHEN and SYDVKM. The CDR3, as DNA: TGTGCCAGCAGTTTAAACCAGGGTTTAACCAAAAACATTCAGTACTTC. Protein product: CASSLNQGLTKNIQYF.

The V call is TRBV20-1, the J call TRBJ2-5; D uncertain. The CDR3 covers 15 residues. The germline CDR1 and CDR2 sequences are DFQATT and SNEGSKA (reference sequence). The V end was cut by 0 bases, the J end by 5 bases, with 16 bases between. The CDR3 nucleotides are TGCAGTGCTAGAGATTGTGGCACAGTGGGGGAGACCCAGTACTTC. It encodes CSARDCGTVGETQYF.

Comments on this clonotype: A much larger clonotype is one base distant, so this may be a read error. This chain joins TRBV6-2 or TRBV6-3 and TRBJ2-7; D is unresolved. This CDR3 spans 11 amino acids. Germline assignment: CDR1 MNHEY and CDR2 SVGEGT. This CDR3 is CASSTSYVQYF. In nucleotides, the CDR3 is TGTGCCAGCAGTACTTCCTACGTGCAGTACTTC.

A remark on this clonotype: Since the CDR3 does not end with the conserved phenylalanine or tryptophan, this likely comes from a read error. This chain uses TRBV28 with TRBJ1-1; D is perhaps TRBD1 (6 bases). Germline CDR1 reads MDHEN; CDR2 reads SYDVKM. The CDR3 is made up of 15 amino acids. Trimming took 7 bases from V and 0 from J, leaving 15 bases between them. This chain's CDR3 is CASNIRGTLNTEAFI. The CDR3 DNA is TGTGCCAGCAACATCAGGGGAACCCTGAACACTGAAGCTTTCATT.

This clonotype was found a few times. The chain recombines TRBV19 with TRBJ1-4, with 10 nucleotides matching TRBD1. This CDR3 is built from 16 residues. The V and J ends lost 7 bases and 7 bases, in that order; junction bases with no gene match: 12. The germline V gene has CDR1 LNHDA and CDR2 SQIVND (reference sequence). The CDR3 loop is CASTTNPGQGSEKLFF. CDR3 DNA: TGTGCCAGTACTACGAATCCGGGACAGGGGAGTGAAAAACTGTTTTTT.

This clonotype was recorded many times. This chain connects TRBV28 to TRBJ2-7, with D uncertain. The CDR3 loop spans 15 amino acids. Germline values: CDR1 MDHEN, CDR2 SYDVKM. The germline V and J ends were trimmed by 5 bases and 7 bases, with 21 bases remaining between them. The CDR3 is CASSPRYTGTGEQYF. The CDR3 DNA follows: TGTGCCAGCAGTCCCCGGTATACGGGTACTGGAGAGCAGTACTTC.

CDR3 residues: CASSEGGKGAYNEQFF. Here the CDR3 DNA reads TGTGCCAGCTCCGAGGGAGGGAAAGGGGCCTACAATGAGCAGTTCTTC. The J gene is TRBJ2-1, the V gene TRBV6-5, with 7 nucleotides matching TRBD2. CDR1 is MNHEY and CDR2 is SVGAGI in the germline V gene. CDR3 length: 16 residues. V was pared by 8 bases and J by 2 bases, with 12 bases of the junction left unmatched.

This chain joins TRBV9 and TRBJ2-7; TRBD1 is a possible D gene (5 bases). Trimming pared 4 bases from V and 6 bases from J, leaving 14 bases between. CDR1 is SGDLS, CDR2 YYNGEE, per germline. The CDR3 is 13 residues long. As DNA, the CDR3 is TGTGCCAGCAGCTCCTTTAACAGGAGCGAGCAGTACTTC. It specifies CASSSFNRSEQYF.

The table lists this clonotype with a few counts. The chain joins TRBV4-2 to TRBJ2-7; weak D call: TRBD2 (6 bases). V was cut by 1 base and J by 1 base, with 11 bases left in between. Germline V lookup: CDR1 LGHNA, CDR2 YNFKEQ. The CDR3 sequence is 15 residues long. The CDR3 loop reads CASSQGNSGSYEQYF. The CDR3 DNA is TGTGCCAGCAGCCAAGGTAATAGCGGATCCTACGAGCAGTACTTC.

CDR3 protein: CASSFQLAGGWSSYEQYF. CDR3 DNA: TGTGCCAGCAGCTTTCAACTAGCGGGAGGGTGGAGCTCCTACGAGCAGTACTTC. The chain joins TRBV7-2 to TRBJ2-7; 13 bases match TRBD2. V shed 3 bases and J 0 bases; nucleotides not matched to a gene: 8. CDR3 length: 18 amino acids. The germline V gene has CDR1 SGHTA and CDR2 FQGNSA.

This clonotype has ten or more counts. The chain uses TRBV12-3 or TRBV12-4 and TRBJ2-3; D unresolved. Trimming left V 1 base short and J 0 bases short, with 8 bases between. There are 15 residues in the CDR3. The CDR3 DNA is TGTGCCAGCAGTTTAGTTAGTGCTAGCACAGATACGCAGTATTTT. Its protein is CASSLVSASTDTQYF.

This chain uses TRBV4-3 with TRBJ1-2; D is ambiguous. Germline V lookup: CDR1 LGHNA, CDR2 YSLEER. The length of the CDR3 is 15 residues. The V and J ends lost 3 bases and 4 bases respectively, with 15 bases between them. The DNA for the CDR3 is TGCGCCAGCAGCCATTTTGCCCCCAGACCCTATGGCTACACCTTC. Protein: CASSHFAPRPYGYTF.

The rearrangement uses TRBV28 and TRBJ2-1; D may be TRBD2 (5 bases). Per the germline V gene, CDR1 is MDHEN and CDR2 is SYDVKM. V was trimmed by 6 bases and J by 6 bases, leaving 18 bases between them. The CDR3 loop spans 15 amino acids. In DNA, the CDR3 is TGTGCCAGCAGCCTAGTGCCCGGACTCCCCAATGAGCAGTTCTTC. It yields the protein CASSLVPGLPNEQFF.

On this clonotype: One end of the junction does not line up with germline, which may come from a read error. This chain links TRBV6-5 with TRBJ2-1, with 7 bases identical to TRBD2. The germline V gene has CDR1 MNHEY and CDR2 SVGAGI. This CDR3 has 15 amino acids. The CDR3 sequence: CASRYWGGSYNEQFF. CDR3 in DNA: TGTGCCAGCAGATACTGGGGGGGCTCCTACAATGAGCAGTTCTTC.

This clonotype was detected ten times or more. This chain joins TRBV28 and TRBJ1-6; 9 nucleotides agree with TRBD1. V was pared by 3 bases and J by 10 bases, with 7 bases of the junction left unmatched. The CDR3 covers 15 residues. Per germline, CDR1 MDHEN and CDR2 SYDVKM. The CDR3 sequence is CASSLVQGAHSPLHF. CDR3 sequence (DNA): TGTGCCAGCAGTTTGGTACAGGGGGCTCACTCACCCCTCCACTTT.